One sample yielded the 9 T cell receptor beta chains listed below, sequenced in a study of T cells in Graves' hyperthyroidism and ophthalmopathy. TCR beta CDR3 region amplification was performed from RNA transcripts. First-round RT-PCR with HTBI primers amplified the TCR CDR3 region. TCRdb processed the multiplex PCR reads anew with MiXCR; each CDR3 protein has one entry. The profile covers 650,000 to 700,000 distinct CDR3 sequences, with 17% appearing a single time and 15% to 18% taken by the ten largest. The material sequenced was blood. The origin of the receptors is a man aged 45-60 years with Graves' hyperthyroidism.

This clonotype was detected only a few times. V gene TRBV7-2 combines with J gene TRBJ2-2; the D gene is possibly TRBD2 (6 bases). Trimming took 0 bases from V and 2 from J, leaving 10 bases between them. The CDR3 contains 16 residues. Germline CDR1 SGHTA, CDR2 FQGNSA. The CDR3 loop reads CASSLARLVNTGELFF. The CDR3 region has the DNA TGTGCCAGCAGCTTAGCGAGACTAGTTAACACCGGGGAGCTGTTTTTT.

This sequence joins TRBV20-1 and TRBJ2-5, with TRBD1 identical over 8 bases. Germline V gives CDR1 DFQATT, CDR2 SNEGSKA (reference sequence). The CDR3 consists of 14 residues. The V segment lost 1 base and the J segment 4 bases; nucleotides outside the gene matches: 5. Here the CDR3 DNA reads TGCAGTGCTAGAGGGGGCAGGGGGCGAGAGACCCAGTACTTC. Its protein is CSARGGRGRETQYF.

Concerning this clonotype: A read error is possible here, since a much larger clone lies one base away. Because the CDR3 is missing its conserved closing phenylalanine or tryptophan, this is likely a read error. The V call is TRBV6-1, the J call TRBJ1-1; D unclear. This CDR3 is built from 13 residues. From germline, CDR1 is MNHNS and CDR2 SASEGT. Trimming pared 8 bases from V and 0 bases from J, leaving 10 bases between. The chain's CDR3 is CASEVVMNTEAFS. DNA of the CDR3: TGTGCCAGCGAAGTAGTCATGAACACTGAAGCTTTCTCT.

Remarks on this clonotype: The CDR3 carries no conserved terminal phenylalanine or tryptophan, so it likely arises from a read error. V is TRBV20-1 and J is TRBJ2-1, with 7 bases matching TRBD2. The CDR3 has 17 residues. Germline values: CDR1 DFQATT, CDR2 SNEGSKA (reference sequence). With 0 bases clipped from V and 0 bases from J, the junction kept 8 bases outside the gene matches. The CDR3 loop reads CSARDGSGRNSYNEQFC. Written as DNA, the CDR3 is TGCAGTGCTAGAGATGGATCCGGGAGGAACTCCTACAATGAGCAGTTCTGC.

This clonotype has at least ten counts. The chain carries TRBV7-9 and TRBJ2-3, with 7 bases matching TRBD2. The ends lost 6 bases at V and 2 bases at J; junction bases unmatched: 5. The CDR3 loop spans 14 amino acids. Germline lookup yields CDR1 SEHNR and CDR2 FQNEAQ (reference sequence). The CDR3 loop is CASREAGFTDTQYF. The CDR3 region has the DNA TGTGCCAGCAGAGAAGCGGGGTTCACAGATACGCAGTATTTT.

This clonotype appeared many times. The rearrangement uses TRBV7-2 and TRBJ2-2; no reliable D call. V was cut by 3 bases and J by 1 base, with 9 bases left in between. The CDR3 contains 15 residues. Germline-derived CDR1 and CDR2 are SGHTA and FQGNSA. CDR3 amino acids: CASSFSDGNTGELFF. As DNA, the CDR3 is TGTGCCAGCAGCTTCTCAGACGGGAACACCGGGGAGCTGTTTTTT.

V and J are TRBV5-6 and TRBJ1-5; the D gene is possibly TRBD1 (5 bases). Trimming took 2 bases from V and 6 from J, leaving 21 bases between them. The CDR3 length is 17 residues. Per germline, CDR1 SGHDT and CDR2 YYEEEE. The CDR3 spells CASSFSGGGRWSQPQHF. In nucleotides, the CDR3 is TGTGCCAGCAGCTTTTCTGGGGGGGGACGATGGAGTCAGCCCCAGCATTTT.

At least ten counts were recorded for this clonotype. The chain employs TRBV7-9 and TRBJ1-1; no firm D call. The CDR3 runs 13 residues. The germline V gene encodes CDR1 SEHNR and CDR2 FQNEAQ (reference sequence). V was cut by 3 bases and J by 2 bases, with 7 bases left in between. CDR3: CASSFGSNTEAFF. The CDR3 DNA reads TGTGCCAGCAGCTTCGGATCTAACACTGAAGCTTTCTTT.

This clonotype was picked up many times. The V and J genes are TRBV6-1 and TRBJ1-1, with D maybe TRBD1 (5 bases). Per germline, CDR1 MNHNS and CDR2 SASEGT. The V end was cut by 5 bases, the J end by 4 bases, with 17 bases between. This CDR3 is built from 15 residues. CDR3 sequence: CASSYGLGEGTEAFF. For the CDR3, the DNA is TGTGCCAGCAGTTACGGTTTGGGGGAGGGCACTGAAGCTTTCTTT.